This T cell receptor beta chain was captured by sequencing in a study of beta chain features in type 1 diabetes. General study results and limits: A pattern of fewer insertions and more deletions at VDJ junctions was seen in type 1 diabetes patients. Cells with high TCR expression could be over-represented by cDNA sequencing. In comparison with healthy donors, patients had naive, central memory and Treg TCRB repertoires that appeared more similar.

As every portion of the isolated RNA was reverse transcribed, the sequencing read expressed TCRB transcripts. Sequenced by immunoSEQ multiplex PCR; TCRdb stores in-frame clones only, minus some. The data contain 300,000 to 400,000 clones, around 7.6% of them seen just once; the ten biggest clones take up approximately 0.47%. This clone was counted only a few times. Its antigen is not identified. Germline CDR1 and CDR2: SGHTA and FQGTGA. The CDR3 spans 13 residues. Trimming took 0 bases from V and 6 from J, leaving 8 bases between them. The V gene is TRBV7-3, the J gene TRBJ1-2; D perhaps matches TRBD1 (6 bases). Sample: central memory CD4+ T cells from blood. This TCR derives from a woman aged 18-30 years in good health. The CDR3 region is CASSLTGGHGYTF. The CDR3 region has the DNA TGTGCCAGCAGCTTAACCGGGGGCCATGGCTACACCTTC.